This entry lists 26 T cell receptor beta chains sequenced from one sample in a study of cytomegalovirus exposure and HLA in healthy donors. PCR involved 60 Vbeta and 13 Jbeta primers. TCRdb's copy holds only in-frame clones and misses some; the assay was immunoSEQ multiplex PCR. The sample has a few hundred thousand clones, 80% to 95% seen once; the top ten hold 1.5% to 2%. Material for sequencing was PBMCs. These receptors all stem from a girl aged 2 to 10 in good health and CMV-seronegative.

The rearrangement joins TRBV6-5 to TRBJ2-5; TRBD2 matches at 10 bases. The germline CDR1 and CDR2 sequences are MNHEY and SVGAGI. This CDR3 is 13 amino acids long. V gave up 8 bases and J gave up 5 bases; unmatched junction bases: 5. The CDR3 DNA is TGTGCCAGCTTTACTAGCGGGGCGGAGACCCAGTACTTC. Its protein is CASFTSGAETQYF.

This chain connects TRBV10-2 to TRBJ2-4; 7 positions match TRBD2. Germline CDR1 WSHSY, CDR2 SAAADI. The V segment lost 7 bases and the J segment 7 bases; nucleotides outside the gene matches: 13. This CDR3 is 15 amino acids long. Here the CDR3 DNA reads TGCGCCAGCATAGGGGACTATTTTGGGTTTAACATTCAGTACTTC. Translation: CASIGDYFGFNIQYF.

This chain joins TRBV5-6 and TRBJ1-6; D not certain. Germline V gene sequence: CDR1 SGHDT, CDR2 YYEEEE. CDR3 length: 14 residues. V lost 0 bases to trimming and J lost 5 bases, with 6 bases between them. The CDR3 here is CASSLDSDNSPLHF. The CDR3 nucleotides read TGTGCCAGCAGCTTGGACAGTGATAATTCACCCCTCCACTTT.

The V and J genes are TRBV5-1 and TRBJ1-2; D ambiguous. V was clipped by 0 bases and J by 12 bases, with 9 bases between them. The V gene's germline CDR1 is SGHRS and CDR2 YFSETQ. The CDR3 covers 11 residues. This CDR3 is CASSLGPGNTF. The CDR3, as DNA: TGCGCCAGCAGCTTGGGACCGGGGAACACCTTC. The whole variable domain, filled in from reference TRBV5-1 and TRBJ1-2, reads KAGVTQTPRYLIKTRGQQVTLSCSPISGHRSVSWYQQTPGQGLQFLFEYFSETQRNKGNFPGRFSGRQFSNSRSEMNVSTLELGDSALYLCASSLGPGNTFGSGTRLTVV.

This clone was counted once. The chain recombines TRBV7-9 with TRBJ1-3; no definite D call. The CDR3 contains 15 residues. Trimming removed 5 bases from V and 0 bases from J, with 11 bases in between. The germline V gene has CDR1 SEHNR and CDR2 FQNEAQ (reference sequence). The CDR3 spells CASSASPSSGNTIYF. The CDR3 DNA follows: TGTGCCAGCAGCGCATCTCCTAGCTCTGGAAACACCATATATTTT.

The table lists this clone with a count of one. The gene calls are TRBV9 and TRBJ1-6, with a weak D call TRBD1 (5 bases). Per the germline V gene, CDR1 is SGDLS and CDR2 is YYNGEE. The ends were cut back, 0 bases at V and 8 bases at J, with 9 bases in the middle. The CDR3 spans 14 residues. This CDR3 is CASSVGGSHSPLHF. The CDR3 region has the DNA TGTGCCAGCAGCGTAGGGGGCTCCCATTCACCCCTCCACTTT.

The V call is TRBV5-5, the J call TRBJ1-1; maybe TRBD1 (5 bases). CDR3 length: 14 residues. Germline V gene lookup returns CDR1 SGHKS and CDR2 YYEKEE (reference sequence). Trimming removed 1 base at V and 4 bases at J, with 11 bases between. CDR3 protein: CASSLSWRGTEAFF. The CDR3 DNA reads as TGTGCCAGCAGCTTGAGTTGGAGGGGCACTGAAGCTTTCTTT. Using reference TRBV5-5 and TRBJ1-1 for the parts outside the CDR3, the full variable domain is DAGVTQSPTHLIKTRGQQVTLRCSPISGHKSVSWYQQVLGQGPQFIFQYYEKEERGRGNFPDRFSARQFPNYSSELNVNALLLGDSALYLCASSLSWRGTEAFFGQGTRLTVV.

This sequence joins TRBV30 and TRBJ1-2, with 7 bases matching TRBD1. Germline loops: CDR1 GTSNPN, CDR2 SVGIG (reference sequence). V lost 8 bases to trimming and J lost 8 bases; unmatched junction nucleotides: 14. The CDR3 has 13 amino acids. The CDR3: CATDDRTGGGYTF. Here the CDR3 DNA reads TGTGCCACCGACGACCGGACAGGCGGAGGCTACACCTTC.

This clone was observed a handful of times. The chain joins TRBV29-1 to TRBJ2-3; 7 positions agree with TRBD2. Germline V gene sequence: CDR1 SQVTM, CDR2 ANQGSEA. Losses at the gene ends were 4 bases for V and 5 bases for J; bases not matched to a gene: 6. The CDR3 totals 13 residues. The CDR3 DNA reads as TGCAGCGTTGGGCGGCTAGCGGAAGATACGCAGTATTTT. Its translation is CSVGRLAEDTQYF.

V usage is TRBV30 and J usage is TRBJ1-6; weak D call: TRBD1 (6 bases). The V gene's germline CDR1 is GTSNPN and CDR2 SVGIG (reference sequence). The CDR3 is made up of 12 amino acids. V lost 8 bases and J 6 bases, leaving 11 bases between the germline ends. The CDR3 bases are TGTGCCACAGGGAACCTTAATTCACCCCTCCACTTT. It translates to CATGNLNSPLHF.

The genes are TRBV19 and TRBJ1-3; D ambiguous. CDR3 size: 16 residues. Trimming took 6 bases from V and 4 from J, leaving 19 bases between them. Per germline, CDR1 LNHDA and CDR2 SQIVND (reference sequence). CDR3 nucleotides: TGTGCCAGTAGCCGGGCTTGGCCGAGGAGGGGAAACACCATATATTTT. Amino acid sequence: CASSRAWPRRGNTIYF.

V usage is TRBV5-6 and J usage is TRBJ2-1, with 9 bases aligning to TRBD2. The germline CDR1 and CDR2 sequences are SGHDT and YYEEEE. This CDR3 contains 14 residues. J lost 5 bases, V lost 4 bases, and 4 bases had no gene match. The CDR3 loop reads CASSAGLAHNEQFF. Here the CDR3 DNA reads TGTGCCAGCAGCGCGGGACTAGCCCACAATGAGCAGTTCTTC.

This chain links TRBV18 with TRBJ2-6; 10 bases fit TRBD1. Germline V CDR1 and CDR2: KGHSH, LQKENI. CDR3 length equals 21 residues. J was trimmed by 0 bases and V by 2 bases; bases with no gene match: 13. The CDR3 protein is CASSPSGTGALLSSGANVLTF. The DNA of the CDR3 is TGTGCCAGCTCACCATCCGGGACAGGGGCTCTCCTTAGCTCTGGGGCCAACGTCCTGACTTTC.

The CDR3 DNA reads TGTGCCAGCAGTTTAAATCCGGGACTAGCCTCAGATACGCAGTATTTT. Translated: CASSLNPGLASDTQYF. The chain links TRBV28 to TRBJ2-3; TRBD2 agrees at 9 bases. This CDR3 region has 16 residues. The junction had 7 bases not matched to a gene; V was cut back by 2 bases and J by 4 bases. Per germline, CDR1 MDHEN and CDR2 SYDVKM.

The rearrangement joins TRBV27 to TRBJ2-1; D ambiguous. V was shortened by 5 bases and J by 7 bases, with 6 bases between the two germline ends. From germline, CDR1 is MNHEY and CDR2 SMNVEV (reference sequence). There are 11 residues in the CDR3. CDR3 protein: CASSLRNEQFF. The CDR3 DNA follows: TGTGCCAGCAGTCTTAGAAATGAGCAGTTCTTC.

The V gene is TRBV29-1, the J gene TRBJ2-7; maybe TRBD2 (7 bases). This CDR3 is 16 amino acids long. Per the germline V gene, CDR1 is SQVTM and CDR2 is ANQGSEA. Between the trimmed V and J ends, which lost 6 bases and 5 bases, there was a span of 26 bases. The CDR3 reads CSVRGGLRRGVHEQYF. The DNA for the CDR3 is TGCAGCGTGAGGGGGGGGTTAAGGAGAGGTGTCCACGAGCAGTACTTC.

The chain is built from TRBV13 and TRBJ2-3, with unresolved D. The CDR3 loop spans 12 amino acids. The germline V gene has CDR1 PRHDT and CDR2 FYEKMQ (reference sequence). Trimming cost V 1 base and J 5 bases, with 4 bases left between them. The CDR3 DNA reads as TGTGCCAGCAGCTTAGTCCTAGATACGCAGTATTTT. Residues: CASSLVLDTQYF.

This rearrangement joins TRBV7-9 to TRBJ2-7, with 12 bases identical to TRBD2. There are 16 residues in the CDR3. CDR1 and CDR2 (germline): SEHNR, FQNEAQ (reference sequence). J gave up 2 bases and V 0 bases, and 2 bases lay outside the gene matches. The CDR3 DNA reads TGTGCCAGCAGCTTAGCTGGACTAGCGGGGACCTACGAGCAGTACTTC. Residues: CASSLAGLAGTYEQYF.

The chain employs TRBV9 and TRBJ1-1; D is unclear. V lost 0 bases to trimming and J lost 0 bases, with 9 bases between them. Germline loops: CDR1 SGDLS, CDR2 YYNGEE. The CDR3 length is 15 residues. The CDR3 here is CASSVDPGMNTEAFF. CDR3 DNA sequence: TGTGCCAGCAGCGTAGATCCGGGGATGAACACTGAAGCTTTCTTT.

The J gene is TRBJ2-1, the V gene TRBV14, with 13 positions matching TRBD2. Germline assignment: CDR1 SGHDN and CDR2 FVKESK. This CDR3 comprises 16 residues. V dropped 5 bases and J dropped 4; count of bases not matched to a gene: 5. The CDR3 spells CASSTRTSGRYNEQFF. CDR3 nucleotides: TGTGCCAGCAGCACCCGGACTAGCGGGAGATACAATGAGCAGTTCTTC.

Comments on this clone: Other DNA sequences in this sample translate to the same CDR3. The chain couples TRBV18 to TRBJ1-2; D gene unclear. CDR3 length equals 12 residues. Germline V lookup: CDR1 KGHSH, CDR2 LQKENI. V lost 3 bases to trimming and J lost 8 bases, with 10 bases between them. The CDR3 sequence is CASSPGGYGYTF. CDR3 nucleotides: TGTGCCAGCTCACCGGGAGGGTACGGCTACACCTTC.

The chain links TRBV27 to TRBJ2-3, with a tentative D call TRBD2 (5 bases). Trimming left V 6 bases short and J 6 bases short, with 25 bases between. This CDR3 has 17 amino acids. Germline V lookup: CDR1 MNHEY, CDR2 SMNVEV (reference sequence). DNA for the CDR3: TGTGCCAGCAGCACACCGCCGGGCGCGGGTGACGAGGATACGCAGTATTTT. It translates to CASSTPPGAGDEDTQYF.

The rearrangement links TRBV15 to TRBJ2-1, with D possibly being TRBD2 (5 bases). This CDR3 has 13 amino acids. The V and J ends lost 3 bases and 4 bases respectively, with 7 bases between them. The germline V gene has CDR1 LNHNV and CDR2 YYDKDF (reference sequence). CDR3 sequence (DNA): TGTGCCACCAGCAGCCGGGATTACAATGAGCAGTTCTTC. It yields the protein CATSSRDYNEQFF.

The chain combines TRBV6-5 with TRBJ1-1; D might be TRBD1 (6 bases). CDR3 length: 13 residues. Germline V gene data show CDR1 as MNHEY and CDR2 as SVGAGI. The germline V and J ends were trimmed by 2 bases and 5 bases, with 9 bases remaining between them. CDR3 coding DNA: TGTGCCAGCAGTTACACAGGGTTAACTGAAGCTTTCTTT. Its translation is CASSYTGLTEAFF.

This chain links TRBV5-6 with TRBJ1-5; the D is unclear. This CDR3 comprises 15 residues. Germline V gene lookup returns CDR1 SGHDT and CDR2 YYEEEE. V lost 4 bases to trimming and J lost 4 bases, with 15 bases between them. CDR3 protein: CASSAPPRGNQPQHF. The CDR3 nucleotides read TGTGCCAGCAGCGCCCCCCCTCGGGGTAATCAGCCCCAGCATTTT.

The rearrangement links TRBV2 to TRBJ2-3; 7 positions agree with TRBD2. The CDR3 contains 15 residues. Trimming took 0 bases from V and 5 from J; bases not matched to a gene: 5. Germline V gives CDR1 SNHLY, CDR2 FYNNEI. The CDR3 DNA reads as TGTGCCAGCAGTGAAGCGGGAGGGCCTAAAGATACGCAGTATTTT. This sequence encodes CASSEAGGPKDTQYF.